One and the same sample provided the 21 T cell receptor beta chains below, sequenced in a study of monozygotic twins with inflammatory bowel disease. TCRdb re-called the 5' RACE reads; every CDR3 protein appears as one record, without DNA. Its table lists approximately 420,000 distinct CDR3 sequences. Sequencing was done on a sample of blood. The source of these receptors is a human donor with ulcerative colitis or Crohn's disease, or a healthy co-twin of an affected twin (not recorded which).

This sequence joins TRBV7-3 and TRBJ2-1. The CDR3 is 14 residues long. Germline CDR1 and CDR2: SGHTA and FQGTGA. CDR3 region: CASSLTGLGDEQFF.

The CDR3 is CASSYGLGWNSGNTIYF. The J gene is TRBJ1-3, the V gene TRBV5-1. The CDR3 length is 17 residues. CDR1 is SGHRS, CDR2 YFSETQ, per germline.

V is TRBV6-2 or TRBV6-3 and J is TRBJ2-7; TCRdb designates TRBD1, a call that cannot be tested without DNA. Germline lookup yields CDR1 MNHEY and CDR2 SVGEGT. The CDR3 length is 15 residues. CDR3 protein: CASSPLIGGPNEQYF.

The genes are TRBV7-9 and TRBJ1-1; lacking DNA, the TRBD1 call made by TCRdb goes unchecked. Germline V gives CDR1 SEHNR, CDR2 FQNEAQ (reference sequence). The CDR3 is made up of 17 amino acids. CDR3 sequence reads: CASSLAMGTTVNTEAFF.

CDR3 loop: CASSQGSASNYGYTF. V gene TRBV4-1 combines with J gene TRBJ1-2. Germline CDR1 and CDR2: MGHRA and YSYEKL. This CDR3 comprises 15 residues.

The chain uses TRBV15 and TRBJ2-3. Germline V lookup: CDR1 LNHNV, CDR2 YYDKDF (reference sequence). This CDR3 is built from 12 residues. The CDR3 loop is CATSTGLATQYF.

The CDR3 region is CASSLLRRGDSEQYF. The chain is built from TRBV7-9 and TRBJ2-7; TCRdb reports TRBD1, a call that lacks DNA to check it against. This CDR3 spans 15 amino acids. Germline assignment: CDR1 SEHNR and CDR2 FQNEAQ (reference sequence).

The chain has TRBV5-1 and TRBJ2-2. The CDR3 contains 12 residues. The germline CDR1 and CDR2 sequences are SGHRS and YFSETQ. CDR3: CASFRNTGELFF.

This chain joins TRBV10-3 and TRBJ2-7. CDR3 length: 13 residues. Germline V lookup: CDR1 ENHRY, CDR2 SYGVKD. This chain's CDR3 is CAINTGSSYEQYF.

CDR3 region: CASSLSVRGRDTQYF. The V and J genes are TRBV5-4 and TRBJ2-3; TCRdb names TRBD1, which stays unverified in the absence of DNA. Per germline, CDR1 SGHNT and CDR2 YYREEE (reference sequence). CDR3 length: 15 residues. The whole variable domain, filled in from reference TRBV5-4 and TRBJ2-3, reads ETGVTQSPTHLIKTRGQQVTLRCSSQSGHNTVSWYQQALGQGPQFIFQYYREEENGRGNFPPRFSGLQFPNYSSELNVNALELDDSALYLCASSLSVRGRDTQYFGPGTRLTVL.

The genes are TRBV5-6 and TRBJ1-1; TCRdb returns TRBD1, unconfirmable since there is no DNA. Germline V gene sequence: CDR1 SGHDT, CDR2 YYEEEE. The CDR3 totals 15 residues. CDR3 in amino acids: CASSLDAGAWTEAFF.

This sequence joins TRBV19 and TRBJ2-7; TCRdb indicates TRBD1, and absent DNA this call remains unverified. Germline lookup yields CDR1 LNHDA and CDR2 SQIVND (reference sequence). The CDR3 consists of 15 residues. CDR3 loop: CASSITGTSTYEQYF.

The V call is TRBV10-3, the J call TRBJ2-3; no DNA is available, so the TRBD2 call from TCRdb remains unchecked. Germline V gives CDR1 ENHRY, CDR2 SYGVKD. This CDR3 region has 14 residues. CDR3 sequence reads: CAISDLLGTDTQYF.

V and J are TRBV30 and TRBJ1-6. Germline lookup yields CDR1 GTSNPN and CDR2 SVGIG (reference sequence). This CDR3 comprises 14 residues. The CDR3 reads CAWRAQGYNSPLHF.

This chain joins TRBV6-5 and TRBJ2-7; lacking DNA, the TRBD1 call made by TCRdb goes unchecked. The CDR3 runs 15 residues. Germline V gives CDR1 MNHEY, CDR2 SVGAGI. CDR3: CASSYSGQGPAEQYF.

The gene calls are TRBV6-1 and TRBJ2-1; TCRdb reports TRBD1, a call that lacks DNA to check it against. There are 19 residues in the CDR3. Germline V gene lookup returns CDR1 MNHNS and CDR2 SASEGT. CDR3 residues: CASGFDPYQTGRKNNEQFF.

The gene calls are TRBV5-1 and TRBJ2-1; there is no DNA to check the TCRdb D call of TRBD2. The CDR3 contains 15 residues. Germline CDR1 is SGHRS and CDR2 is YFSETQ. The CDR3 loop reads CASSLALAGYNEQFF.

The chain joins TRBV7-2 to TRBJ1-1. This CDR3 has 14 amino acids. In germline, CDR1 is SGHTA, CDR2 FQGNSA. CDR3 in amino acids: CASSLVGTSAEAFF.

The chain uses TRBV9 and TRBJ2-1; TCRdb reports TRBD1, a call that lacks DNA to check it against. CDR3 length equals 13 residues. In germline, CDR1 is SGDLS, CDR2 YYNGEE. CDR3 residues: CASSVAGGSEQFF.

The rearrangement links TRBV7-6 to TRBJ1-1; TCRdb proposes TRBD1, but this gene call is untestable without DNA. The V gene's germline CDR1 is SGHVS and CDR2 FNYEAQ. CDR3 size: 15 residues. Here the CDR3 reads CASSPRERVDTEAFF. The full variable domain, rest sourced from reference TRBV7-6 and TRBJ1-1, is GAGVSQSPRYKVTKRGQDVALRCDPISGHVSLYWYRQALGQGPEFLTYFNYEAQQDKSGLPNDRFSAERPEGSISTLTIQRTEQRDSAMYRCASSPRERVDTEAFFGQGTRLTVV.

The chain links TRBV12-3 or TRBV12-4 to TRBJ1-4; lacking DNA, the TRBD1 call made by TCRdb goes unchecked. The CDR3 contains 16 residues. CDR3 amino acids: CASSLTGVSANEKLFF.